The 29 T cell receptor beta chains below come from one sample, sequenced in a study of T cell responses to AZD1222 COVID-19 vaccine. Measured with immunoSEQ multiplex PCR; TCRdb has only the in-frame clones, and not every one. The data contain about 87,000 clones, roughly 88% of them seen just once; the ten biggest clones take up 2.8%. The material sequenced was peripheral blood, taken on day 0 of AZD1222 vaccination. These receptors came from an adult in good health.

CDR3: CASSQRRQATSNQPQHF. CDR3 nucleotide sequence: TGTGCCAGCAGTCAAAGAAGACAGGCGACCAGCAATCAGCCCCAGCATTTT. This sequence joins TRBV2 and TRBJ1-5, with D maybe TRBD1 (6 bases). The V end was cut by 5 bases, the J end by 1 base, with 18 bases between. The V gene's germline CDR1 is SNHLY and CDR2 FYNNEI. The CDR3 extends over 17 amino acids.

The V call is TRBV30, the J call TRBJ1-4; a weak D match, TRBD1 (5 bases). Germline loops: CDR1 GTSNPN, CDR2 SVGIG (reference sequence). The CDR3 loop spans 12 amino acids. Trimming took 8 bases from V and 1 from J, leaving 8 bases between them. The CDR3 is CAGGGTNEKLFF. DNA for the CDR3: TGTGCCGGGGGGGGAACTAATGAAAAACTGTTTTTT.

The genes are TRBV27 and TRBJ1-1, with D uncertain. V dropped 3 bases and J dropped 0 bases, with 8 bases sitting between them. Germline lookup yields CDR1 MNHEY and CDR2 SMNVEV (reference sequence). CDR3 length: 14 residues. The CDR3 protein is CASSFREMNTEAFF. The CDR3 DNA reads TGTGCCAGCAGTTTCCGTGAGATGAACACTGAAGCTTTCTTT.

V and J are TRBV7-9 and TRBJ2-1; 13 bases align to TRBD2. Germline V gene sequence: CDR1 SEHNR, CDR2 FQNEAQ (reference sequence). V shed 5 bases and J 5 bases; nucleotides not matched to a gene: 6. The CDR3 has 16 residues. CDR3 loop: CASSNPGLAGNNEQFF. CDR3 nucleotides: TGTGCCAGCAGCAATCCGGGACTAGCGGGAAACAATGAGCAGTTCTTC.

This CDR3 is CASSQFQGVNSPLHF. The CDR3 region has the DNA TGTGCCAGCAGCCAATTTCAAGGGGTTAATTCACCCCTCCACTTT. The V gene is TRBV14, the J gene TRBJ1-6; TRBD1 might be the D (5 bases). The germline gives CDR1 SGHDN, CDR2 FVKESK. This CDR3 spans 15 amino acids. Trimming cost V 2 bases and J 6 bases, with 11 bases left between them.

The chain joins TRBV28 to TRBJ2-7; D unclear. This CDR3 is built from 13 residues. The germline V gene encodes CDR1 MDHEN and CDR2 SYDVKM. V lost 6 bases and J lost 0, with 9 bases in between. DNA of the CDR3: TGTGCCAGCAGAGCTCCGACCTCCTACGAGCAGTACTTC. Amino acids: CASRAPTSYEQYF.

The table lists this clone with a count of one. This chain connects TRBV7-3 to TRBJ2-3; D is ambiguous. The CDR3 is 13 amino acids. Per the germline V gene, CDR1 is SGHTA and CDR2 is FQGTGA. Trimming left V 1 base short and J 0 bases short, with 2 bases between. Written as DNA, the CDR3 is TGTGCCAGCAGCTTAATTAGCACAGATACGCAGTATTTT. The encoded protein is CASSLISTDTQYF. Complete variable domain (other parts from reference TRBV7-3 and TRBJ2-3): GAGVSQTPSNKVTEKGKYVELRCDPISGHTALYWYRQSLGQGPEFLIYFQGTGAADDSGLPNDRFFAVRPEGSVSTLKIQRTERGDSAVYLCASSLISTDTQYFGPGTRLTVL.

CDR3 in amino acids: CASSQVSGTGELFF. In DNA, the CDR3 is TGTGCCAGCAGCCAAGTGTCGGGCACCGGGGAGCTGTTTTTT. The chain employs TRBV4-2 and TRBJ2-2; no definite D call. Germline CDR1 reads LGHNA; CDR2 reads YNFKEQ. CDR3 length equals 14 residues. V was pared by 1 base and J by 4 bases, with 7 bases between.

There are a few counts of this clone. The chain couples TRBV28 to TRBJ2-1; 10 bases match TRBD2. The CDR3 runs 15 residues. The germline CDR1 and CDR2 sequences are MDHEN and SYDVKM. Germline trimming cut 3 bases from V and 4 bases from J; bases unmatched to any gene: 3. DNA of the CDR3: TGTGCCAGCAGTTTCGAAGCGGGAGGGTACAATGAGCAGTTCTTC. It encodes CASSFEAGGYNEQFF.

Comments on this clone: This sample includes further DNA sequences coding for the same CDR3. This chain connects TRBV29-1 to TRBJ1-3; D call uncertain. The CDR3 spans 13 residues. Per the germline V gene, CDR1 is SQVTM and CDR2 is ANQGSEA. The V end lost 6 bases, the J end lost 0 bases, and 9 bases lay between the germline ends. The CDR3 sequence: CSVGLSSGNTIYF. DNA for the CDR3: TGCAGCGTCGGACTAAGCTCTGGAAACACCATATATTTT.

The chain has TRBV7-2 and TRBJ1-1; D might be TRBD1 (6 bases). CDR1 is SGHTA, CDR2 FQGNSA, per germline. The germline V and J ends were trimmed by 5 bases and 0 bases, with 13 bases remaining between them. The CDR3 runs to 15 residues. The CDR3 reads CASSPRRDMNTEAFF. CDR3 nucleotides: TGTGCCAGCAGCCCACGACGGGACATGAACACTGAAGCTTTCTTT.

The chain employs TRBV3-1 (or the pseudogene TRBV3-2) and TRBJ2-7, with 8 positions matching TRBD2. Per the germline V gene, CDR1 is LGHDT and CDR2 is YNNKEL (reference sequence). Trimming removed 4 bases from V and 2 bases from J; junction bases left unmatched: 13. This CDR3 is built from 17 residues. The DNA of the CDR3 is TGTGCCAGCAGCCGAAACCCTAGCGGGTTATTACCCTACGAGCAGTACTTC. This encodes CASSRNPSGLLPYEQYF.

CDR3 bases: TGTGCCAGCAGTCCCATCTCTGGGGCCAACGTCCTGACTTTC. Protein: CASSPISGANVLTF. The V gene is TRBV27, the J gene TRBJ2-6, with no clear D. There are 14 residues in the CDR3. Trimming took 5 bases from V and 0 from J, leaving 5 bases between them. Germline CDR1 and CDR2: MNHEY and SMNVEV (reference sequence).

The chain links TRBV29-1 to TRBJ1-5; 7 bases are a match to TRBD1. CDR3 size: 14 residues. The germline V gene has CDR1 SQVTM and CDR2 ANQGSEA. V shed 5 bases, J shed 3 bases, and the junction held 7 bases outside the gene matches. The CDR3 DNA reads TGCAGCGTTTCGGGACAGAGTTCCAATCAGCCCCAGCATTTT. Protein sequence: CSVSGQSSNQPQHF. Filled out from reference TRBV29-1 and TRBJ1-5, the complete variable domain reads SAVISQKPSRDICQRGTSLTIQCQVDSQVTMMFWYRQQPGQSLTLIATANQGSEATYESGFVIDKFPISRPNLTFSTLTVSNMSPEDSSIYLCSVSGQSSNQPQHFGDGTRLSIL.

The chain joins TRBV5-1 to TRBJ1-1, with 11 bases matching TRBD1. Germline V gene lookup returns CDR1 SGHRS and CDR2 YFSETQ. The CDR3 totals 15 residues. Trimming at V came to 0 bases and at J to 3 bases, leaving 1 base not matched to a gene. CDR3 loop: CASSLGTGGYTEAFF. The CDR3 DNA reads as TGCGCCAGCAGCTTGGGGACAGGGGGCTACACTGAAGCTTTCTTT.

The chain employs TRBV12-3 or TRBV12-4 and TRBJ1-1, with D possibly being TRBD1 (5 bases). V was cut by 5 bases and J by 1 base, with 8 bases left in between. The CDR3 extends over 13 amino acids. DNA of the CDR3: TGTGCCAGCAGTCCGACAGAGAACACTGAAGCTTTCTTT. Translation: CASSPTENTEAFF.

V gene TRBV7-3 combines with J gene TRBJ1-2, with 7 bases that match TRBD1. V lost 5 bases and J lost 3; bases outside the gene matches: 6. The CDR3 runs to 14 residues. CDR1 and CDR2 (germline): SGHTA, FQGTGA. CDR3 in DNA: TGTGCCAGCAGCCGGGACAGTAATGACTATGGCTACACCTTC. Its protein is CASSRDSNDYGYTF.

This chain uses TRBV27 with TRBJ2-3; D not certain. V lost 1 base to trimming and J lost 7 bases, with 18 bases between them. Germline CDR1 and CDR2: MNHEY and SMNVEV (reference sequence). This CDR3 has 16 residues. CDR3: CASSLLGISAWNTQYF. Here the CDR3 DNA reads TGTGCCAGCAGTTTATTAGGGATTTCGGCGTGGAATACGCAGTATTTT.

V usage is TRBV28 and J usage is TRBJ1-2; tentative D call: TRBD1 (6 bases). Trimming removed 2 bases at V and 4 bases at J, with 11 bases between. CDR3 size: 14 residues. Germline V lookup: CDR1 MDHEN, CDR2 SYDVKM. CDR3 sequence reads: CASSLGGSSYGYTF. The CDR3 DNA reads TGTGCCAGCAGTTTAGGGGGCAGCAGCTATGGCTACACCTTC.

This chain connects TRBV30 to TRBJ1-2, with D uncertain. V dropped 5 bases and J dropped 9 bases, with 19 bases sitting between them. There are 13 residues in the CDR3. The V gene's germline CDR1 is GTSNPN and CDR2 SVGIG (reference sequence). The CDR3 sequence is CAWGLGFWRSYTF. The CDR3 nucleotides are TGTGCCTGGGGTCTCGGCTTCTGGAGGAGCTACACCTTC.

The rearrangement uses TRBV2 and TRBJ2-7; TRBD2 is a possible D gene (6 bases). Trimming cost V 5 bases and J 3 bases, with 11 bases left between them. From germline, CDR1 is SNHLY and CDR2 FYNNEI. The CDR3 is 13 residues long. In DNA, the CDR3 is TGTGCCAGCAGTAGACTAGTGGACTACGAGCAGTACTTC. Amino acids: CASSRLVDYEQYF.

The V gene is TRBV27, the J gene TRBJ2-7; 10 bases fit TRBD2. The V gene end was trimmed by 5 bases and the J gene end by 2 bases; junction bases not matched to a gene: 9. CDR1 MNHEY and CDR2 SMNVEV come from the germline V gene (reference sequence). This CDR3 is built from 16 residues. CDR3 region: CASSPRTSGTAYEQYF. CDR3 nucleotides: TGTGCCAGCAGTCCCCGGACTAGCGGAACCGCCTACGAGCAGTACTTC.

The CDR3 loop reads CASSQDRGGEKLFF. For the CDR3, the DNA is TGCGCCAGCAGCCAGGACAGGGGAGGCGAAAAACTGTTTTTT. V and J are TRBV4-1 and TRBJ1-4; 9 bases map to TRBD1. The CDR3 extends over 14 amino acids. The junction had 4 bases not matched to a gene; V was cut back by 3 bases and J by 8 bases. Germline CDR1 is MGHRA and CDR2 is YSYEKL.

The rearrangement uses TRBV11-2 and TRBJ2-1; TRBD2 matches 11 bases. The V gene end was trimmed by 6 bases and the J gene end by 12 bases; junction bases not matched to a gene: 13. This CDR3 is 15 amino acids long. Germline V gives CDR1 SGHAT, CDR2 FQNNGV. In DNA form, the CDR3 reads TGTGCCAGCAGTCTGGGCTCAATAGCGGGAGGGGTGCAGTTCTTC. Amino acid sequence: CASSLGSIAGGVQFF.

There are a few counts of this clone. J is TRBJ2-7 and V is TRBV7-9; TRBD2 agrees at 11 bases. The CDR3 is 17 amino acids. Germline loops: CDR1 SEHNR, CDR2 FQNEAQ (reference sequence). Trimming removed 3 bases from V and 2 bases from J; junction bases left unmatched: 9. The CDR3 is CASSFGASGRSTYEQYF. In DNA form, the CDR3 reads TGTGCCAGCAGCTTTGGGGCTAGCGGGAGGTCGACCTACGAGCAGTACTTC.

This clone has a single count. V usage is TRBV19 and J usage is TRBJ1-2; perhaps TRBD1 as D (6 bases). Trimming pared 3 bases from V and 4 bases from J, leaving 12 bases between. The CDR3 runs 14 residues. Germline CDR1 LNHDA, CDR2 SQIVND (reference sequence). The CDR3 coding sequence is TGTGCCAGTAGTATTTCGGGGGCCCTCTATGGCTACACCTTC. It specifies CASSISGALYGYTF. The full variable domain, its missing parts supplied by reference TRBV19 and TRBJ1-2, is DGGITQSPKYLFRKEGQNVTLSCEQNLNHDAMYWYRQDPGQGLRLIYYSQIVNDFQKGDIAEGYSVSREKKESFPLTVTSAQKNPTAFYLCASSISGALYGYTFGSGTRLTVV.

The chain employs TRBV7-2 and TRBJ1-1, with D possibly matching TRBD1 (5 bases). Germline V gives CDR1 SGHTA, CDR2 FQGNSA. V was shortened by 1 base and J by 6 bases, with 9 bases between the two germline ends. The CDR3 runs 13 residues. The CDR3 DNA is TGTGCCAGCAGCTTAGGGGGGGGATCTGAAGCTTTCTTT. As protein: CASSLGGGSEAFF.

This clone was seen a handful of times. The chain has TRBV7-6 and TRBJ1-2; 7 bases agree with TRBD1. The CDR3 extends over 14 amino acids. Germline assignment: CDR1 SGHVS and CDR2 FNYEAQ. V shed 2 bases and J 6 bases; nucleotides not matched to a gene: 6. DNA of the CDR3: TGTGCCAGCAGCTTATGTCAGGGGGGCAATGGCTACACCTTC. It encodes CASSLCQGGNGYTF. Variable domain in full (rest from reference TRBV7-6 and TRBJ1-2): GAGVSQSPRYKVTKRGQDVALRCDPISGHVSLYWYRQALGQGPEFLTYFNYEAQQDKSGLPNDRFSAERPEGSISTLTIQRTEQRDSAMYRCASSLCQGGNGYTFGSGTRLTVV.

V usage is TRBV7-2 and J usage is TRBJ1-1; D may be TRBD1 (5 bases). Germline CDR1 and CDR2: SGHTA and FQGNSA. The V gene lost 3 bases and the J gene lost 3 bases, with 14 bases spanning the gap. The CDR3 consists of 15 residues. Here the CDR3 DNA reads TGTGCCAGCAGCTTGGCGTTTTTGGGGGACACTGAAGCTTTCTTT. Its protein is CASSLAFLGDTEAFF. Full variable domain (rest looked up from reference TRBV7-2 and TRBJ1-1): GAGVSQSPSNKVTEKGKDVELRCDPISGHTALYWYRQSLGQGLEFLIYFQGNSAPDKSGLPSDRFSAERTGGSVSTLTIQRTQQEDSAVYLCASSLAFLGDTEAFFGQGTRLTVV.